These T cell receptor beta chains were read from a single sample in a study of beta chain features in type 1 diabetes. Repertoires were generated with immunoSEQ multiplex PCR, while TCRdb's copy carries only in-frame clones and drops some. The sample lists hundreds of thousands of clones; over 13% were seen once. Material for sequencing was naive CD4+ T cells from blood. The receptors here all came from a young man with type 1 diabetes. Each CDR3 is given with its conserved first and last residue. D genes are given only for firm matches. Clone size is not always given. Where it is, it says once, few, many or a class for expanded clones.

>TRBV5-1|TRBJ1-3|.|14|.
TGCGCCAGCAGCTTGGTCGGCTCTGGAAACACCATATATTTT
CASSLVGSGNTIYF
>TRBV10-3|TRBJ2-7|.|14|.
TGTGCCATCAGTCGAGACAGTGTGCTCTACGAGCAGTACTTC
CAISRDSVLYEQYF
>TRBV5-1|TRBJ2-1|.|16|.
TGCGCCAGCAGCCCTAGAGTGGGGGATCGGAATAATGAGCAGTTCTTC
CASSPRVGDRNNEQFF
>TRBV4-2|TRBJ1-3|few|17|.
TGTGCCAGCAGCCGGATCGCTCCAGGTTCCTCTGGAAACACCATATATTTT
CASSRIAPGSSGNTIYF
>TRBV2|TRBJ2-7|.|12|.
TGTGCCAGCAGTGAGACCCGGGACGACGGCTCCTTC
CASSETRDDGSF
>TRBV5-1|TRBJ2-3|few|13|.
TGCGCCAGTCTAACAGCAGGCGGAGATACGCAGTATTTT
CASLTAGGDTQYF
>TRBV30|TRBJ2-7|few|15|.
TGTGCCTGGAGTGTAGTTGGTGGGAGTCGCGACGAGCAGTACTTC
CAWSVVGGSRDEQYF
>TRBV28|TRBJ1-2|few|13|.
TGTGCCAGCAGTCCGGGACACCTGTATGGCTACACCTTC
CASSPGHLYGYTF
>TRBV10-3|TRBJ2-3|.|17|TRBD2
TGTGCCATCAGTGCAGCGGGGGCCGACACTAGCACAGATACGCAGTATTTT
CAISAAGADTSTDTQYF
>TRBV7-3|TRBJ1-1|.|16|.
TGTGCCAGCAGCCCCCTACAGGGCTTAGGGAACACTGAAGCTTTCTTT
CASSPLQGLGNTEAFF
>TRBV15|TRBJ2-4|few|14|.
TGTGCCACCAGCAGAGCTACTTCAGGGAACATTCAGTACTTC
CATSRATSGNIQYF
>TRBV29-1|TRBJ1-1|few|10|.
TGCAGCCCGGGGAACACTGAAGCTTTCTTT
CSPGNTEAFF
>TRBV18|TRBJ2-2|.|15|.
TGTGCCAGCTCACCACGAGGGGGACCAACCGGGGAGCTGTTTTTT
CASSPRGGPTGELFF
>TRBV13|TRBJ2-7|few|14|.
TGTGCCAGCAGCCGACAGGAACTATCCTACGAGCAGTACTTC
CASSRQELSYEQYF
>TRBV30|TRBJ2-3|few|13|.
TGTGCCGCCCTAGCGACTAGCACAGATACGCAGTATTTT
CAALATSTDTQYF
>TRBV6-1|TRBJ1-2|.|13|.
TGTGCCAGCAGTGAAGCGGCGTTCTATGGCTACACCTTC
CASSEAAFYGYTF
>TRBV5-1|TRBJ2-7|few|13|TRBD1
TGCGCCAGCCAAGACAGGGAACTCGACGAGCAGTACTTC
CASQDRELDEQYF
>TRBV5-1|TRBJ1-1|few|15|.
TGCGCCAGCAGCTCCGCGACTCGGCGAAACACTGAAGCTTTCTTT
CASSSATRRNTEAFF
>TRBV2|TRBJ2-7|.|17|.
TGTGCCAGCAGTGTATTGAGGAGGGCCGGGAGAGGCTACGAGCAGTACTTC
CASSVLRRAGRGYEQYF
>TRBV7-9|TRBJ2-3|few|17|TRBD1
TGTGCCAGCAGCTCAACGGGACAGGGCCCTAGCACAGATACGCAGTATTTT
CASSSTGQGPSTDTQYF
>TRBV5-1|TRBJ2-7|.|17|TRBD1
TGCGCCAGCAGCTTGGCCGGGGCAGGGGGAATAGTCTACGAGCAGTACTTC
CASSLAGAGGIVYEQYF
>TRBV7-7|TRBJ2-3|.|13|.
TGTGCTAGCAGCTTACGCAGGGCGGATACGCAGTATTTT
CASSLRRADTQYF